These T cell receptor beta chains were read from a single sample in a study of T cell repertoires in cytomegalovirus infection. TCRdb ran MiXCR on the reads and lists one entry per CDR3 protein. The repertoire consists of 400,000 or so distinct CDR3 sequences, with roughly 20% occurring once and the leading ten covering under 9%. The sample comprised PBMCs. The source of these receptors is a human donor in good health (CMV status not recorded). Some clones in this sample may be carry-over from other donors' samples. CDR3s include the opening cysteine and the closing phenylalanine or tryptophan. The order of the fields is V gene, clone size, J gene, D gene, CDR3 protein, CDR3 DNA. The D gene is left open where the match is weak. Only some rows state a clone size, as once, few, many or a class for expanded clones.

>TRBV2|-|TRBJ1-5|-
CASSEGRVGNQPQHF
TGTGCCAGCAGTGAAGGCAGGGTAGGCAATCAGCCCCAGCATTTT
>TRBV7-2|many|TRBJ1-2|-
CASSLGDGRYYGYTF
TGTGCCAGCAGCTTAGGGGATGGACGGTACTATGGCTACACCTTC
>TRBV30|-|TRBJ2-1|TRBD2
CGAGERDEQFF
TGTGGGGCGGGAGAGCGCGATGAGCAGTTCTTC
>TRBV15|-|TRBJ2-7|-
CATSRALGPFFPQYF
TGTGCCACCAGCAGAGCCCTTGGACCATTCTTCCCCCAGTACTTC
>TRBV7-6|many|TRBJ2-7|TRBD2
CASSPRRELGEQYF
TGTGCCAGCAGCCCTCGGCGGGAGTTGGGCGAGCAGTACTTC
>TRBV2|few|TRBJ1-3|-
CASGQSSGNTIYF
TGTGCCAGCGGTCAGAGCTCTGGAAACACCATATATTTT
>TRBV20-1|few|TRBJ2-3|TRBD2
CSAKFPSGSTDTQYF
TGCAGTGCCAAGTTCCCTAGCGGTAGCACAGATACGCAGTATTTT
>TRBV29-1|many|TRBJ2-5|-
CSVVRSQETQYF
TGCAGCGTAGTAAGGAGCCAAGAGACCCAGTACTTC
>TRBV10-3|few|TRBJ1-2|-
CAISNSRRQLNYGYTF
TGTGCCATCAGCAACTCCCGGAGGCAGCTCAACTATGGCTACACCTTC
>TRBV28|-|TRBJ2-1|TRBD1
CASSPPRGRPPAGEQFF
TGTGCCAGCAGTCCCCCCAGGGGGCGCCCCCCGGCGGGCGAGCAGTTCTTC
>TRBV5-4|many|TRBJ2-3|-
CASSPEGGPLDTQYF
TGTGCCAGCAGCCCCGAGGGGGGGCCCTTGGATACGCAGTATTTT
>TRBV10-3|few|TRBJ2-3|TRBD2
CAISEGTSGPTDTQYF
TGTGCCATCAGTGAGGGGACTAGCGGACCCACAGATACGCAGTATTTT
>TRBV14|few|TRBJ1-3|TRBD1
CASSPHLGQGGGNTIYF
TGTGCCAGCAGCCCTCACCTGGGACAGGGTGGAGGAAACACCATATATTTT
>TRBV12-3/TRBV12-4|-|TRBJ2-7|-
CASSLAGQWAYEQYF
TGTGCCAGCAGTTTAGCCGGACAGTGGGCCTACGAGCAGTACTTC
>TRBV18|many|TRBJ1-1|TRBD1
CASSLGTENTEAFF
TGTGCCAGCTCACTCGGGACAGAGAACACTGAAGCTTTCTTT
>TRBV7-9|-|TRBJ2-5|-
CASSLEGSVNF
TGTGCCAGCAGCTTAGAGGGGTCCGTTAACTTC
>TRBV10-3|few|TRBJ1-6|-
CAISESGRNSPLHF
TGTGCCATCAGTGAGTCTGGCCGCAATTCACCCCTCCACTTT
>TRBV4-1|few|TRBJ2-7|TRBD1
CASSQPVTGTGAYEQYF
TGCGCCAGCAGCCAGCCTGTAACCGGGACAGGGGCCTACGAGCAGTACTTC
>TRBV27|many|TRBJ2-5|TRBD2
CARGAGMGETQYF
TGTGCCAGGGGAGCGGGGATGGGAGAGACCCAGTACTTC
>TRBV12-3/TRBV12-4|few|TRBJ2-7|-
CASSLSSSEQYF
TGTGCCAGCAGTTTATCTAGCTCCGAGCAGTACTTC
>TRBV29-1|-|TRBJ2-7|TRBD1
CSVRTGGSYEQYF
TGCAGCGTTAGGACAGGGGGCAGCTACGAGCAGTACTTC
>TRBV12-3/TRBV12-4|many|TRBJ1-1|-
CASSPEDGMNTEAFF
TGTGCCAGCAGCCCCGAGGATGGAATGAACACTGAAGCTTTCTTT
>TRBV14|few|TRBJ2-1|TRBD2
CASSQLLTSGVDEQFF
TGTGCCAGCAGCCAACTGCTGACTAGCGGGGTAGATGAGCAGTTCTTC
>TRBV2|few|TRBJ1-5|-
CASSERHLSNQPQHF
TGTGCCAGCAGTGAAAGGCACTTGTCTAATCAGCCCCAGCATTTT
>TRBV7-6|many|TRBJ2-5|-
CASSSHETQYF
TGTGCCAGCAGCTCGCACGAGACCCAGTACTTC
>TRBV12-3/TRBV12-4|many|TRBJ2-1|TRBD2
CASSPTSGTSNEQFF
TGTGCCAGCAGTCCAACTAGCGGGACTTCCAATGAGCAGTTCTTC
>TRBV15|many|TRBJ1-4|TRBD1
CATSRVGTEKMKKLFF
TGTGCCACCAGCAGAGTGGGGACAGAGAAAATGAAAAAACTGTTTTTT
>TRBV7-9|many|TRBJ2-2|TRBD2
CASSRTSIANTGELFF
TGTGCCAGCAGCCGGACTAGCATAGCGAACACCGGGGAGCTGTTTTTT
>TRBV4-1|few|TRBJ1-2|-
CASSQGQRGGNGYTF
TGCGCCAGCAGCCAAGGCCAGCGGGGGGGAAATGGCTACACCTTC
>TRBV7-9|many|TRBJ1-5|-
CASSETAVQPQHF
TGTGCCAGCAGCGAGACAGCAGTTCAGCCCCAGCATTTT
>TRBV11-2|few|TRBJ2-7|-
CASSLTGVRAYEQYF
TGTGCCAGCAGCTTAACCGGGGTGCGGGCCTACGAGCAGTACTTC
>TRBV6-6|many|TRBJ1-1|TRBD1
CASSSSTGGNTEAFF
TGTGCCAGCAGTTCCTCGACAGGGGGGAACACTGAAGCTTTCTTT
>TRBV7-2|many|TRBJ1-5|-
CASSSDSFYQPQHF
TGTGCCAGCAGCTCCGACAGTTTCTATCAGCCCCAGCATTTT